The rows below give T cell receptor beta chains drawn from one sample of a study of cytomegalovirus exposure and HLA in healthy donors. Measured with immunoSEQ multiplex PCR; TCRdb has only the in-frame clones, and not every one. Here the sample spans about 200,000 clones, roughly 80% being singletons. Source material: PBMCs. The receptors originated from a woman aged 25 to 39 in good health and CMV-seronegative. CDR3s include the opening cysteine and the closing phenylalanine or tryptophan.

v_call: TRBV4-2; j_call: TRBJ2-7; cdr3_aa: CASSQDLGETSGRYRSTYEQYF
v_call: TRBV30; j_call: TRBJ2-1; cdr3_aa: CAWEREMGNEQFF
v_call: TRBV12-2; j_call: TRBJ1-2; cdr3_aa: CASRSPYQGTGGQLRYGYTF
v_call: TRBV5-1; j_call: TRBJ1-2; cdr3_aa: CASSLDRYTGYTF
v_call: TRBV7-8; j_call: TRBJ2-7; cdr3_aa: CASSRILAGGTYEQYF
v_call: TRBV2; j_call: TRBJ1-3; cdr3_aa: CASTKDRGNAGNTIYF
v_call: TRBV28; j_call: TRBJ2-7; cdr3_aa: CASSSRTSAVYEQYF
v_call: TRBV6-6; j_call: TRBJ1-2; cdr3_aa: CASSYLGQDYGYTF
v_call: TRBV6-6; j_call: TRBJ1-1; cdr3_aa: CASSVLAGLNTEAFF
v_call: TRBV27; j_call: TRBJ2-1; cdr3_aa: CASSLYWRYNEQFF
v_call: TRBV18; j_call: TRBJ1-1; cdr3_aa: CASSPSGLTEAFF
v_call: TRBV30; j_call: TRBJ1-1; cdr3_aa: CAWSSGHAYEAFF
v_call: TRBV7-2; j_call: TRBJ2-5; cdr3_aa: CASSLYGGLGETQYF
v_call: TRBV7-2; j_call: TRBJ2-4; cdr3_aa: CASSLAGGENIQYF
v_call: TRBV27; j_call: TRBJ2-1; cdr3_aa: CASSLQGQGFYNEQFF
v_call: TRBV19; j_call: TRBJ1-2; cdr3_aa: CASSPWTGLYGYTF
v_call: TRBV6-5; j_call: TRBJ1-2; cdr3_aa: CASSYSVTGRDGYTF
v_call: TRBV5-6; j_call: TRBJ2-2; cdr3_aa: CASSSLDGTSGRTGELFF
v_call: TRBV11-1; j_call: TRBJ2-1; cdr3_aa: CASSSPRSYNEQFF
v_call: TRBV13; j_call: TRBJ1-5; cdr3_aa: CASSLGVTGPQPQHF
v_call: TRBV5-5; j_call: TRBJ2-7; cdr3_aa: CASSLFPDSSYEQYF
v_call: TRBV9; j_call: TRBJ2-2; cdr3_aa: CASSLRTSGGTGELFF
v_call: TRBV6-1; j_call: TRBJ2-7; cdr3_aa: CAIFRTGDYEQYF
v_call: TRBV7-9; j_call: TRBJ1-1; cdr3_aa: CASSSPYRGNLSTEAFF
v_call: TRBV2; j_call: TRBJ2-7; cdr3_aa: CASSEVSKPYEQYF
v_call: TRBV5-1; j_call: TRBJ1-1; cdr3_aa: CASNVEMNTEAFF
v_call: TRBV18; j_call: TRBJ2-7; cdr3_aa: CASSPIAIPYEQYF
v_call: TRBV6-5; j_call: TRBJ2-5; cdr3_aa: CASKQGQGARETQYF
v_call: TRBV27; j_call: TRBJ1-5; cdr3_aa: CASSLQGGYYNQPQHF
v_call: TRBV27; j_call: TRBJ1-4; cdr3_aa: CASRYGQGNEKLFF
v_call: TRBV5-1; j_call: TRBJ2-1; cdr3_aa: CASSLIAGGSYNEQFF
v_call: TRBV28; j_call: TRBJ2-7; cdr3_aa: CASSPRTSQGGKQYF
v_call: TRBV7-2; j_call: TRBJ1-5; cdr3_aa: CASSGTGERTQPQHF
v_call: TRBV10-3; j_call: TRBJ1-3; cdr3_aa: CGIQGSGNTIYF
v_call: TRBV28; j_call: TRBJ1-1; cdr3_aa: CASSFGTGQNTEAFF
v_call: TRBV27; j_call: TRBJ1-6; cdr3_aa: CASSLIRGTSPLHF
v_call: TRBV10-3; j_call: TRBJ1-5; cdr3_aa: CATNRGANQPQHF
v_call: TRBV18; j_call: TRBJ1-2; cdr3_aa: CASSPQKGENYGYTF
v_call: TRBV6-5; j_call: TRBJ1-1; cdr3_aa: CASSYAGGGTEAFF
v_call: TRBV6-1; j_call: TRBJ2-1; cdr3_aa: CASKTSGVYNEQFF
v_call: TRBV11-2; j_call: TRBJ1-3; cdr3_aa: CASSARASSGNTIYF
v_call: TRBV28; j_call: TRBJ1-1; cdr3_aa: CASSLEAMNTEAFF
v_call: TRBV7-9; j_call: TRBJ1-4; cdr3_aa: CASSYRDREKLFF
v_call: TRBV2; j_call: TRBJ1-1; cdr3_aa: CASSMIGDRGTFF
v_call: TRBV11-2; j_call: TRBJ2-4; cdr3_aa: CASSSRTGRNIQYF
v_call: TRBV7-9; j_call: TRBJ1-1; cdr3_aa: CASSLTGTEAFF
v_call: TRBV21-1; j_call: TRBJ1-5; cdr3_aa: CASSKEGTQGNQPQHF
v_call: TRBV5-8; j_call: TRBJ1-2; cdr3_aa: CSSSLLAARANYGYTF
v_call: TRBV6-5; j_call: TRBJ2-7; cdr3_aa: CASSPRGATYEQYF
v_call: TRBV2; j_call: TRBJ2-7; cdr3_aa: CASSSTYYEQYF
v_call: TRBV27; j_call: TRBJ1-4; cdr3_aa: CASSLRGVIKAGEKLFF
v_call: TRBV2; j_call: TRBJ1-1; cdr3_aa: CASGNDRLTEAFF
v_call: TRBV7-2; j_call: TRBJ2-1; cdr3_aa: CASSFSQGGEQFF
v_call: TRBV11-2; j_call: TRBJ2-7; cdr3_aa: CASSLEGLESYEQYF
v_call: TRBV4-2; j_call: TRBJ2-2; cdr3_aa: CASSQSAGDTGELFF
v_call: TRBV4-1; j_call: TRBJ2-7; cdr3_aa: CASSQDLGPRVYF
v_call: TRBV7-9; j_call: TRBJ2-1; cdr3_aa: CASSLESGLANEQFF
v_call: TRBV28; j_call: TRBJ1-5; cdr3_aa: CASSLTDRGRGQPQHF
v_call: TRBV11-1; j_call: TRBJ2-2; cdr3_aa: CASSRNPVNRNTGELFF